This is a list of T cell receptor beta chains from one sample in a study of vaccination and CD4 T cells after COVID-19. TCRdb passed the PCR reads through MiXCR, listing each CDR3 protein once. This sample has 17,000 or so distinct CDR3 sequences, with more than 40% found just once. Antigens of these TCRs are unknown. The sequencing here drew on CD4+ T cells from blood, cultured in vitro, taken before SARS-CoV-2 vaccination. The receptors were sampled from a human donor who had recovered from COVID-19. CDR3s include the opening cysteine and the closing phenylalanine or tryptophan. A D gene is named only where the DNA matches it firmly. A row's size may be missing; if present it is once, few, many or a size class.

abundance: .; j_gene: TRBJ2-1; d_gene: TRBD2; v_gene: TRBV10-1; CDR3nt: TGCGCCAGCAGAGGACTAGCGGGGGACAATGAGCAGTTCTTC; CDR3aa: CASRGLAGDNEQFF
abundance: .; j_gene: TRBJ1-3; d_gene: .; v_gene: TRBV7-2; CDR3nt: TGTGCCAGCAGCTCAACAGGCCCCAGCTCTGGAAACACCATATATTTT; CDR3aa: CASSSTGPSSGNTIYF
abundance: .; j_gene: TRBJ2-3; d_gene: TRBD2; v_gene: TRBV5-4; CDR3nt: TGTGCCAGCAGCCAGGGACTAGCGGGGGGGCCGGATACGCAGTATTTT; CDR3aa: CASSQGLAGGPDTQYF
abundance: .; j_gene: TRBJ2-2; d_gene: .; v_gene: TRBV15; CDR3nt: TGTGCCACCAGCAGAGATTTCCCCCCGGACGTGCTGTTTTTT; CDR3aa: CATSRDFPPDVLFF
abundance: .; j_gene: TRBJ2-3; d_gene: .; v_gene: TRBV7-2; CDR3nt: TGTGCCAGCAGCGGTAGGATACACACAGATACGCAGTATTTT; CDR3aa: CASSGRIHTDTQYF
abundance: .; j_gene: TRBJ2-6; d_gene: .; v_gene: TRBV11-2; CDR3nt: TGTGCCAGCAGCTCGTCTTCTGGGGCCAACGTCCTGACTTTC; CDR3aa: CASSSSSGANVLTF
abundance: .; j_gene: TRBJ1-1; d_gene: .; v_gene: TRBV5-1; CDR3nt: TGCGCCAGCAGCTTGGAAGGAGCTGTTCCGAACACTGAAGCTTTCTTT; CDR3aa: CASSLEGAVPNTEAFF
abundance: few; j_gene: TRBJ1-1; d_gene: TRBD1; v_gene: TRBV6-1; CDR3nt: TGTGCCAGCACAGGGACAGGGGGCCGATGGAGCACTGAAGCTTTCTTT; CDR3aa: CASTGTGGRWSTEAFF
abundance: .; j_gene: TRBJ1-2; d_gene: TRBD1; v_gene: TRBV6-7; CDR3nt: TGTGCCAGCAGACGCGGACAGGAGAAAAATGGCTACACCTTC; CDR3aa: CASRRGQEKNGYTF
abundance: .; j_gene: TRBJ2-4; d_gene: .; v_gene: TRBV7-2; CDR3nt: TGTGCCAGCAGCTCCCGGACAGCCAAAAACATTCAGTACTTC; CDR3aa: CASSSRTAKNIQYF
abundance: medium-sized; j_gene: TRBJ1-6; d_gene: TRBD1; v_gene: TRBV6-1; CDR3nt: TGTGCCAGCAGTGACCGGGACAGGGGCCACCTCCACTTT; CDR3aa: CASSDRDRGHLHF
abundance: .; j_gene: TRBJ1-3; d_gene: .; v_gene: TRBV7-2; CDR3nt: TGTGCCAGCAGCCGGACTGGAAACACCATATATTTT; CDR3aa: CASSRTGNTIYF
abundance: .; j_gene: TRBJ2-3; d_gene: TRBD2; v_gene: TRBV2; CDR3nt: TGTGCCAGCAAGCCCCTAGCGGCTCGTAGCACAGATACGCAGTATTTT; CDR3aa: CASKPLAARSTDTQYF
abundance: .; j_gene: TRBJ2-5; d_gene: TRBD2; v_gene: TRBV20-1; CDR3nt: TGCAGTGTAGCGGGAGCGGAGACCCAGTACTTC; CDR3aa: CSVAGAETQYF
abundance: few; j_gene: TRBJ2-7; d_gene: .; v_gene: TRBV7-3; CDR3nt: TGTGCCAGCAGCTTATTTCACGGTATAGGCTACGAGCAGTACTTC; CDR3aa: CASSLFHGIGYEQYF
abundance: .; j_gene: TRBJ2-1; d_gene: .; v_gene: TRBV7-3; CDR3nt: TGTGCCAGCTCGGGGGGGCGGGACAGCTCCTACAACGAGCAGTTCTTC; CDR3aa: CASSGGRDSSYNEQFF
abundance: medium-sized; j_gene: TRBJ1-1; d_gene: .; v_gene: TRBV27; CDR3nt: TGTGCCAGCGCCCTAATAGAATCCTGGAACACTGAAGCTTTCTTT; CDR3aa: CASALIESWNTEAFF
abundance: few; j_gene: TRBJ1-1; d_gene: .; v_gene: TRBV6-5; CDR3nt: TGTGCCAGCAGTTACTCTTTCGGGGGCGGCACTGAAGCTTTCTTT; CDR3aa: CASSYSFGGGTEAFF
abundance: few; j_gene: TRBJ2-1; d_gene: TRBD2; v_gene: TRBV20-1; CDR3nt: TGCAGTGCGCGGACTAGCGGGAGCGCCTACAATGAGCAGTTCTTC; CDR3aa: CSARTSGSAYNEQFF
abundance: .; j_gene: TRBJ1-1; d_gene: .; v_gene: TRBV19; CDR3nt: TGTGCCAGTCGTAGACTTACAGACAGGCCGAACACTGAAGCTTTCTTT; CDR3aa: CASRRLTDRPNTEAFF
abundance: .; j_gene: TRBJ2-3; d_gene: .; v_gene: TRBV24-1; CDR3nt: TGTGCCACCACCTCAGGGGTCACAGATACGCAGTATTTT; CDR3aa: CATTSGVTDTQYF
abundance: .; j_gene: TRBJ2-7; d_gene: .; v_gene: TRBV11-3; CDR3nt: TGTGCCAGCAGCTTTCCGTCTACCTACGAGCAGTACTTC; CDR3aa: CASSFPSTYEQYF
abundance: .; j_gene: TRBJ1-1; d_gene: TRBD1; v_gene: TRBV11-3; CDR3nt: TGTGCCAGCAGCCGAGACAGGGGAGGAAACACTGAAGCTTTCTTT; CDR3aa: CASSRDRGGNTEAFF
abundance: once; j_gene: TRBJ2-7; d_gene: TRBD1; v_gene: TRBV20-1; CDR3nt: TGCAGTGCTAGCTCGGACAGGGATTTTCGCGAGCAGTACTTC; CDR3aa: CSASSDRDFREQYF
abundance: .; j_gene: TRBJ1-5; d_gene: .; v_gene: TRBV2; CDR3nt: TGTGCCAGCAGTGAGCGCAGGTCAGGCTATAGCAATCAGCCCCAGCATTTT; CDR3aa: CASSERRSGYSNQPQHF
abundance: .; j_gene: TRBJ2-1; d_gene: TRBD2; v_gene: TRBV7-2; CDR3nt: TGTGCCAGCAGCTTAAGACTAGCACCTGAGCAGTTCTTC; CDR3aa: CASSLRLAPEQFF
abundance: .; j_gene: TRBJ1-1; d_gene: .; v_gene: TRBV7-9; CDR3nt: TGTGCCAGCAGCCGCAGGGAGGGGTACACTGAAGCTTTCTTT; CDR3aa: CASSRREGYTEAFF
abundance: .; j_gene: TRBJ2-3; d_gene: .; v_gene: TRBV11-3; CDR3nt: TGTGCCAGCAGCTTACACACAGATACGCAGTATTTT; CDR3aa: CASSLHTDTQYF
abundance: few; j_gene: TRBJ1-2; d_gene: TRBD1; v_gene: TRBV27; CDR3nt: TGTGCCAGCAGTTTCCGGGACAGCTATGGCTACACCTTC; CDR3aa: CASSFRDSYGYTF
abundance: few; j_gene: TRBJ1-2; d_gene: .; v_gene: TRBV19; CDR3nt: TGTGCCAGTAGCACCGTGGGGGGGGCTTATGGCTACACCTTC; CDR3aa: CASSTVGGAYGYTF
abundance: .; j_gene: TRBJ1-5; d_gene: .; v_gene: TRBV30; CDR3nt: TGTGCCTGGAGTGTACTGGGACGCAATCAGCCCCAGCATTTT; CDR3aa: CAWSVLGRNQPQHF